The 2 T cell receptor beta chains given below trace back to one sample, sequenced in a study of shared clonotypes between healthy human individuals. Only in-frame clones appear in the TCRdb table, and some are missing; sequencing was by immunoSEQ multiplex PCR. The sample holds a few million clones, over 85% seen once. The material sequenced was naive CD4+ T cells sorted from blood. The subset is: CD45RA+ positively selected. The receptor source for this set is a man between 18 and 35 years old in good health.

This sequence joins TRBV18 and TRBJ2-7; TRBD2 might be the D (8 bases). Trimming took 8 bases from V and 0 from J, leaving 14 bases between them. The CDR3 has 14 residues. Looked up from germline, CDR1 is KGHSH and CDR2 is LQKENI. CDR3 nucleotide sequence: TGTGCCAGCCGGGGGGGACAGAGCTCCTACGAGCAGTACTTC. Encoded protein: CASRGGQSSYEQYF.

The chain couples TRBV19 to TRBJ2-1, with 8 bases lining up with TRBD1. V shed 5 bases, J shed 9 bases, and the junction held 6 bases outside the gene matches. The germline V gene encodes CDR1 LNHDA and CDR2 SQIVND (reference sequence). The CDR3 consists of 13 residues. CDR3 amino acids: CASSPHTGGEQFF. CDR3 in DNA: TGTGCCAGTAGTCCGCACACAGGGGGTGAGCAGTTCTTC.